The entry that follows covers one T cell receptor beta chain sequence. As yet, its antigen is unknown. PCR employed 60 Vbeta and 13 Jbeta primers. Original data processing: Later, an analysis found around 80 million unique TCR beta chains, and 8.5 million to 12 million of these were shared. The table came from immunoSEQ multiplex PCR; TCRdb's copy has only in-frame clones and leaves some out. V and J calls plus clone size are reproduced from that table; the DNA served to infer D and trimming. The table lists some 120,000 clones, approximately 81% of them singletons. CDR1 SGHDN and CDR2 FVKESK come from the germline V gene. This CDR3 has 17 amino acids. Trimming took 1 base from V and 2 from J, leaving 18 bases between them. This sample was taken from a study of cytomegalovirus exposure and HLA in healthy donors. These donors, healthy bone marrow donors, were studied. Study conclusions and caveats: In a later analysis, CMV-associated beta chains were mostly HLA-associated, it appeared. TCR beta V segments were, for the most part, productive about 87% or about 30% of the time in an earlier analysis.

The receptor's source is a man in his late teens or twenties in good health and CMV-seropositive. V is TRBV14 and J is TRBJ2-7; D may be TRBD1 (6 bases). The sequencing input was PBMCs. The CDR3 DNA is TGTGCCAGCAGCCAAGTCCCGCATGGGACAATTACCTACGAGCAGTACTTC. Amino acids: CASSQVPHGTITYEQYF.